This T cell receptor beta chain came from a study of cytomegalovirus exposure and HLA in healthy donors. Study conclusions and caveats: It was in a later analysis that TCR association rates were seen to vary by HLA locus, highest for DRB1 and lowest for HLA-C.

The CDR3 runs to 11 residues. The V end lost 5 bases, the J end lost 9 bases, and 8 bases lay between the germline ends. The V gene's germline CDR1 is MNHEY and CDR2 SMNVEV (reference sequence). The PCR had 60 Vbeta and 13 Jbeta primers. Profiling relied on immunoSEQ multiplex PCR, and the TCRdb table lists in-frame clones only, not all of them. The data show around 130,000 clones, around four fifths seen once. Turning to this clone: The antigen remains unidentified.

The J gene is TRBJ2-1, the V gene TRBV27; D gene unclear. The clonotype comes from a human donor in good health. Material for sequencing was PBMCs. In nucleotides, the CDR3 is TGTGCCAGCAGTCGCTCCGGTGAGCAGTTCTTC. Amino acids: CASSRSGEQFF.